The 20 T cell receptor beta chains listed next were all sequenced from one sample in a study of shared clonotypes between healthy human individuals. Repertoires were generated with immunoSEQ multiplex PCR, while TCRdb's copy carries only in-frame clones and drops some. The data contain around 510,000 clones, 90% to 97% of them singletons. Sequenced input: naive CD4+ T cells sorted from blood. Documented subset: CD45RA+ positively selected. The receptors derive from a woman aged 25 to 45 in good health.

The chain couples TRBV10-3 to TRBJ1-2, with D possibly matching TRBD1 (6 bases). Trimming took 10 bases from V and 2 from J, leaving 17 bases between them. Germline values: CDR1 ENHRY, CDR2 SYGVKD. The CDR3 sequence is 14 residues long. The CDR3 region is CATVDRQKNYGYTF. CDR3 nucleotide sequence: TGTGCCACCGTCGACAGGCAGAAAAACTATGGCTACACCTTC.

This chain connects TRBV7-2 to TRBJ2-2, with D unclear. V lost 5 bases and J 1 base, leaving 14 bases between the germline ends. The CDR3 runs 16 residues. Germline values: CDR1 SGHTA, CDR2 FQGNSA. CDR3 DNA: TGTGCCAGCAGCCCGCAGTGGAACATGAACACCGGGGAGCTGTTTTTT. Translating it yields CASSPQWNMNTGELFF.

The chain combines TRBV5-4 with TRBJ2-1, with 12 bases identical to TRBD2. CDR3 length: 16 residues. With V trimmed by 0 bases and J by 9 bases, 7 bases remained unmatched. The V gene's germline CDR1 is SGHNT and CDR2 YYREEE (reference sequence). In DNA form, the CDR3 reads TGTGCCAGCAGCTTGGCGGGGCGGGGACTAGCGGGTGAGCAGTTCTTC. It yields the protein CASSLAGRGLAGEQFF. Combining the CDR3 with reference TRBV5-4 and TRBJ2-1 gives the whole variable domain ETGVTQSPTHLIKTRGQQVTLRCSSQSGHNTVSWYQQALGQGPQFIFQYYREEENGRGNFPPRFSGLQFPNYSSELNVNALELDDSALYLCASSLAGRGLAGEQFFGPGTRLTVL.

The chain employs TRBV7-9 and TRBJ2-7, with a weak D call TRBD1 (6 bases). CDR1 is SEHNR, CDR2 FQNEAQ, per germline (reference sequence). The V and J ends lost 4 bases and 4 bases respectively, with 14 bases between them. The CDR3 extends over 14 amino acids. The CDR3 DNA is TGTGCCAGCAGCTCGCGGGCAGGGGCGTACGAGCAGTACTTC. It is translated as CASSSRAGAYEQYF.

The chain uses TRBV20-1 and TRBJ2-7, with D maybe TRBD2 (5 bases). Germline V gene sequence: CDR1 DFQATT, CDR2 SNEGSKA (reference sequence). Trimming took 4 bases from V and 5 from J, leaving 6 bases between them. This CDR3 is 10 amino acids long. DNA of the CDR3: TGCAGTGCTACCGGGAACGAGCAGTACTTC. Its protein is CSATGNEQYF.

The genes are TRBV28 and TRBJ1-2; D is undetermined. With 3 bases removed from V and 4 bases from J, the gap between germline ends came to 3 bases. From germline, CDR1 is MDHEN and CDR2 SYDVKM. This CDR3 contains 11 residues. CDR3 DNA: TGTGCCAGCAGTTTGGCCTATGGCTACACCTTC. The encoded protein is CASSLAYGYTF.

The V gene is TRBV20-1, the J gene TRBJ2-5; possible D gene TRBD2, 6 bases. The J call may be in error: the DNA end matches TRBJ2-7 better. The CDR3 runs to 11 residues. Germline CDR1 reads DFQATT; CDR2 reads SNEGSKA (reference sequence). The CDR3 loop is CSARAGDEQYF. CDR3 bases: TGCAGTGCTAGAGCGGGGGACGAGCAGTACTTC.

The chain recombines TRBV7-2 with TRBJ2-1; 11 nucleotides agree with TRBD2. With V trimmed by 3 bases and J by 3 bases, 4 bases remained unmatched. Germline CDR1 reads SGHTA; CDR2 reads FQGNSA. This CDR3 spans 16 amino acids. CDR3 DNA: TGTGCCAGCAGCTTCACTAGCGGGAGTTTCTACAATGAGCAGTTCTTC. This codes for CASSFTSGSFYNEQFF.

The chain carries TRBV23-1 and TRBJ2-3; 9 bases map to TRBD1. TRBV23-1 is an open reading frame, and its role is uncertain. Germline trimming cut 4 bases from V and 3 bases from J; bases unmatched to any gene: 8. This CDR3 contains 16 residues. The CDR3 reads CASSPGDRDRTDTQYF. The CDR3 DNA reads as TGCGCCAGCAGTCCAGGGGACAGGGATCGGACAGATACGCAGTATTTT.

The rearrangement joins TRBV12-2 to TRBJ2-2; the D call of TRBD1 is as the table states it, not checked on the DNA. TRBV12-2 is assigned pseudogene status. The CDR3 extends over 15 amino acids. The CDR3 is CASRLLQGATGELFF. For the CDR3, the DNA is TGTGCAAGTCGCTTATTGCAGGGGGCTACCGGGGAGCTGTTTTTT.

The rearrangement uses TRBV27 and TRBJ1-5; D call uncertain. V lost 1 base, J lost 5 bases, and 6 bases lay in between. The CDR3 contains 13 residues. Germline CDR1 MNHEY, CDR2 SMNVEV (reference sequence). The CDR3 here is CASSLYRDQPQHF. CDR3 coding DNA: TGTGCCAGCAGTTTATACCGCGATCAGCCCCAGCATTTT.

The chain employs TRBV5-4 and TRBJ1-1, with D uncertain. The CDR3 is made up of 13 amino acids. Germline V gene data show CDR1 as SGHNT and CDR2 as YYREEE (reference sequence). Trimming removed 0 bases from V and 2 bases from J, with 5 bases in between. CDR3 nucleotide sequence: TGTGCCAGCAGCTTGGCCAGAAACACTGAAGCTTTCTTT. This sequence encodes CASSLARNTEAFF.

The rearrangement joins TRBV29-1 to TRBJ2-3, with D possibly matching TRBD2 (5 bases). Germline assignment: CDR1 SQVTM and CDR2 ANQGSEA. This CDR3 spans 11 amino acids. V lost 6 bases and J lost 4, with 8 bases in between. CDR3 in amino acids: CSVRTADTQYF. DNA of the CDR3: TGCAGCGTGAGGACTGCAGATACGCAGTATTTT.

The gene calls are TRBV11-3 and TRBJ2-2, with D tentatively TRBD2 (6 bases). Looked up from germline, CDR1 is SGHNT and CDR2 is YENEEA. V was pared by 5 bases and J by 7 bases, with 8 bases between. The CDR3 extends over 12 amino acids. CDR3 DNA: TGTGCCAGCAGCCGTAGCGGCGGGGAGCTGTTTTTT. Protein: CASSRSGGELFF. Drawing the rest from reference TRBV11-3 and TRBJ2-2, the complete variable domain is EAGVVQSPRYKIIEKKQPVAFWCNPISGHNTLYWYLQNLGQGPELLIRYENEEAVDDSQLPKDRFSAERLKGVDSTLKIQPAELGDSAVYLCASSRSGGELFFGEGSRLTVL.

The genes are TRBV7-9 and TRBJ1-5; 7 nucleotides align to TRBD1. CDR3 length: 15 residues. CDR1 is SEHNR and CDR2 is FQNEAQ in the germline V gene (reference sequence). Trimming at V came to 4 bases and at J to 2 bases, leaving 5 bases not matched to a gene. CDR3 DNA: TGTGCCAGCAGCTCGACAGGGTCAGGCAATCAGCCCCAGCATTTT. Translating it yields CASSSTGSGNQPQHF.

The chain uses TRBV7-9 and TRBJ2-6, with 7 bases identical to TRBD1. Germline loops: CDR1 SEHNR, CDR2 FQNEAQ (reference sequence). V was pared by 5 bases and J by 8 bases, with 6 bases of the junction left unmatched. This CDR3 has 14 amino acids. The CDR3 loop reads CASSIDRVTNVLTF. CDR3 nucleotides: TGTGCCAGCAGCATAGACAGGGTTACCAACGTCCTGACTTTC.

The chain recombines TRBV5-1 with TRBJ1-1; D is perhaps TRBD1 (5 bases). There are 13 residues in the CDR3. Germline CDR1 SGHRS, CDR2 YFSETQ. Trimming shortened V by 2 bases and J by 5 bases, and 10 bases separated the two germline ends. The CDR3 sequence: CASSFTGETEAFF. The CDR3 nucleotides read TGCGCCAGCAGCTTCACGGGGGAAACTGAAGCTTTCTTT.

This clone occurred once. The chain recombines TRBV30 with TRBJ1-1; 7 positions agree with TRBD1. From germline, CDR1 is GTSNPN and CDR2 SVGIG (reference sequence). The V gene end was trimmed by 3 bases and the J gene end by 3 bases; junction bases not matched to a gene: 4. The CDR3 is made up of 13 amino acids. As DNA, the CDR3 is TGTGCCTGGAGGACAACAGGGGACACTGAAGCTTTCTTT. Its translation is CAWRTTGDTEAFF.

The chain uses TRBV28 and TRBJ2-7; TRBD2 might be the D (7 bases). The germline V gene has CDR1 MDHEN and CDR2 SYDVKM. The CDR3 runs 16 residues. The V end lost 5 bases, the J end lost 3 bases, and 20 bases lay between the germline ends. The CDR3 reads CASSPPGGPKFYEQYF. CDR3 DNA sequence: TGTGCCAGCAGTCCCCCGGGGGGCCCCAAATTCTACGAGCAGTACTTC.

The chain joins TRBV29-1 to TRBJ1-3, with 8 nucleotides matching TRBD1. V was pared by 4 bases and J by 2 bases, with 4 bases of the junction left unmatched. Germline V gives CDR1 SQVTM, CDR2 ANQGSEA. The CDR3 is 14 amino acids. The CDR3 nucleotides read TGCAGCGTTGGACAGGGGTCTCCTGGAAACACCATATATTTT. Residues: CSVGQGSPGNTIYF.